This passage covers 30 T cell receptor beta chains from one sample sequenced in a study of tumor-infiltrating lymphocytes in primary liver carcinoma. The authors made TCR beta cDNA from 500 to 600 ng total RNA with a constant-region primer. Researchers made the TCR beta libraries by running three nested multiplex PCR rounds with slightly modified ARM-PCR. With TRBV1-TRBV30 forward primers and a C-beta reverse primer, the first two PCR rounds were run for approximately 9 cycles each. TCRdb redid the calling of the multiplex PCR reads with MiXCR, one entry per CDR3 protein. The data hold about 120,000 distinct CDR3 sequences, with around two thirds observed a single time. Joint extraction of RNA and DNA used 20-30 mg of bulk tissue that was unsorted. The sequenced material came from liver tumor tissue from sampling region 1. The subset denotes: tumor region T1, superior pole. All receptors derive from a woman in her fifties or sixties with primary liver carcinoma and hepatitis B virus infection.

Comments on this clonotype: At one end, the junction sequence differs from germline, possibly due to a read error. The V call is TRBV6-6, the J call TRBJ1-4; TRBD1 is a possible D gene (5 bases). The CDR3 spans 14 residues. From germline, CDR1 is MNHNY and CDR2 SVGAGI (reference sequence). In nucleotides, the CDR3 is TGTGCCAACAGTTGGGGGTGTGTCGGTGAAAAACTGTTTTTT. This gives the protein CANSWGCVGEKLFF.

This clonotype was found once. Compared with germline, one end of the junction differs, possibly owing to a read error. The chain carries TRBV7-8 and TRBJ1-3, with D perhaps matching TRBD1 (6 bases). Per the germline V gene, CDR1 is SGHVS and CDR2 is FQNEAQ. The CDR3 is made up of 14 amino acids. CDR3 DNA sequence: TGTTCCAGCAGCCCCGGGGGGGCTGGAAACGCCATATATTTT. Translated, it gives CSSSPGGAGNAIYF.

This rearrangement joins TRBV7-9 to TRBJ1-4; D not resolved. The CDR3 loop spans 12 amino acids. The germline V gene encodes CDR1 SEHNR and CDR2 FQNEAQ (reference sequence). V lost 5 bases and J 6 bases, leaving 7 bases between the germline ends. The CDR3 region is CASSNSDEKLFF. In nucleotides, the CDR3 is TGTGCCAGCAGCAATTCTGATGAAAAACTGTTTTTT.

In this sample, this clonotype turned up a few times. Here the CDR3 reads CASSSYPGQGHNEQFF. The CDR3 DNA is TGTGCCAGCAGTTCATATCCGGGACAGGGGCACAATGAGCAGTTCTTC. The gene calls are TRBV28 and TRBJ2-1; 10 nucleotides agree with TRBD1. CDR3 length: 16 residues. Germline-derived CDR1 and CDR2 are MDHEN and SYDVKM. J was trimmed by 5 bases and V by 4 bases; bases with no gene match: 8.

The genes are TRBV11-3 and TRBJ2-1; D remains unclear. The CDR3 consists of 13 residues. In germline, CDR1 is SGHNT, CDR2 YENEEA. V was trimmed by 3 bases and J by 6 bases, leaving 9 bases between them. The CDR3 DNA follows: TGTGCCAGCAGCTTTGGGGTCAGCAATGAGCAGTTCTTC. Amino acids: CASSFGVSNEQFF.

A note on this clonotype: This may be a read error: a much more frequent sequence differs by one nucleotide. The chain links TRBV5-6 to TRBJ2-1; D unclear. This CDR3 contains 14 residues. Germline V gene lookup returns CDR1 SGHDT and CDR2 YYEEEE. For the CDR3, the DNA is TGTGTCAGCAGCTTGCCACCCTCCTACAATGAGCAGTTCTTC. It yields the protein CVSSLPPSYNEQFF.

In this sample, this clonotype turned up many times. CDR3: CASSLVSGTIDNEQFF. The CDR3 nucleotides read TGCGCCAGCAGCTTGGTCAGCGGGACAATTGACAATGAGCAGTTCTTC. The chain carries TRBV5-1 and TRBJ2-1; D perhaps matches TRBD2 (7 bases). The V gene lost 0 bases and the J gene lost 5 bases, with 15 bases spanning the gap. The CDR3 is made up of 16 amino acids. Looked up from germline, CDR1 is SGHRS and CDR2 is YFSETQ.

The sample holds one count of this clonotype. A single base separates this from a much larger clone, so it may be a read error. The chain employs TRBV29-1 and TRBJ2-3, with TRBD2 identical over 10 bases. Germline CDR1 is SQVTM and CDR2 is ANQGSEA. With V trimmed by 1 base and J by 3 bases, 7 bases remained unmatched. This CDR3 spans 16 amino acids. The CDR3 coding sequence is TGCAGCGTTGAAGTTAGCGGGAGGCTCTGGACAGATACGCAGTATTTT. Amino acid sequence: CSVEVSGRLWTDTQYF.

CDR3 region: CASSRGTGVNQPQHF. The CDR3 bases are TGCGCCAGCAGCCGGGGGACAGGGGTAAATCAGCCCCAGCATTTT. V gene TRBV5-1 combines with J gene TRBJ1-5; 10 bases agree with TRBD1. Germline V lookup: CDR1 SGHRS, CDR2 YFSETQ. V shed 4 bases, J shed 4 bases, and the junction held 5 bases outside the gene matches. The CDR3 is made up of 15 amino acids.

For this clonotype: This CDR3 is missing its conserved last phenylalanine or tryptophan, likely due to a read error. V is TRBV29-1 and J is TRBJ2-2, with 8 bases aligning to TRBD2. The CDR3 runs to 15 residues. Unmatched junction bases numbered 11, after V lost 4 bases and J lost 7 bases. Per germline, CDR1 SQVTM and CDR2 ANQGSEA. Written as DNA, the CDR3 is TGCAGCGTTGGTATAGCGGGAAGGAGCATCGGGGAGCTGTTTTCT. It encodes CSVGIAGRSIGELFS.

Worth noting for this clonotype: Given the absence of the conserved phenylalanine or tryptophan at the CDR3 end, a read error is likely. The genes are TRBV6-5 and TRBJ2-5; D may be TRBD2 (6 bases). The CDR3 is made up of 14 amino acids. In germline, CDR1 is MNHEY, CDR2 SVGAGI. Trimming took 8 bases from V and 5 from J, leaving 18 bases between them. The CDR3 sequence: CASRRAQVAETQYS. The DNA for the CDR3 is TGTGCCAGCCGGAGGGCGCAGGTGGCGGAGACCCAGTACTCC.

V and J are TRBV13 and TRBJ2-7; TRBD1 is a possible D gene (5 bases). The CDR3 has 14 amino acids. The germline V and J ends were trimmed by 7 bases and 3 bases, with 16 bases remaining between them. Germline CDR1 reads PRHDT; CDR2 reads FYEKMQ (reference sequence). CDR3 DNA: TGTGCCAGCATGAGGCAGGGATTTCGCTACGAGCAGTACTTC. Its translation is CASMRQGFRYEQYF.

Turning to this clonotype: One end of the junction does not line up with germline, which may come from a read error. J is TRBJ1-1 and V is TRBV6-2 or TRBV6-3, with a possible D match to TRBD1 (5 bases). The CDR3 length is 14 residues. Per germline, CDR1 MNHEY and CDR2 SVGEGT. The CDR3 bases are TGTGCCAACATACAGGATTTGATGAATACTGAACCTTTCTTT. This translates into CANIQDLMNTEPFF.

J is TRBJ2-3 and V is TRBV28; 8 bases map to TRBD2. The V segment lost 5 bases and the J segment 4 bases; nucleotides outside the gene matches: 17. CDR3 size: 18 residues. Germline lookup yields CDR1 MDHEN and CDR2 SYDVKM. The CDR3 DNA is TGTGCCAGCAGTCCCCGCCCTGGCTCCCGGGAGGGTGCAGATACGCAGTATTTT. It encodes CASSPRPGSREGADTQYF. The complete variable domain, with remaining parts taken from reference TRBV28 and TRBJ2-3, reads DVKVTQSSRYLVKRTGEKVFLECVQDMDHENMFWYRQDPGLGLRLIYFSYDVKMKEKGDIPEGYSVSREKKERFSLILESASTNQTSMYLCASSPRPGSREGADTQYFGPGTRLTVL.

There are many counts of this clonotype. The chain uses TRBV6-2 or TRBV6-3 and TRBJ2-1, with D unresolved. The CDR3 totals 14 residues. Germline-derived CDR1 and CDR2 are MNHEY and SVGEGT. Trimming pared 4 bases from V and 8 bases from J, leaving 15 bases between. CDR3 protein: CASSSSELVDEQFF. DNA for the CDR3: TGTGCCAGCAGTTCCTCGGAACTCGTCGATGAGCAGTTCTTC.

A note on this clonotype: Since a much larger clone is just one base distant, this may be a read error. This chain links TRBV5-1 with TRBJ1-2; D remains ambiguous. V was trimmed by 3 bases and J by 4 bases, leaving 10 bases between them. Germline V CDR1 and CDR2: SGHRS, YFSETQ. This CDR3 spans 13 amino acids. The DNA of the CDR3 is TGCGCCAGCAGCTCTCGGCGGTCCTATGGCTACACCTTC. It encodes CASSSRRSYGYTF.

This clonotype was seen ten or more times. The chain links TRBV5-1 to TRBJ2-3, with 9 positions matching TRBD2. The CDR3 has 14 amino acids. Germline V gene data show CDR1 as SGHRS and CDR2 as YFSETQ. J gave up 11 bases and V 0 bases, and 7 bases lay outside the gene matches. The DNA for the CDR3 is TGCGCCAGCAGCTTGGAAGGCGGGAGGGCCAGGCAGTATTTT. This sequence encodes CASSLEGGRARQYF.

CDR3: CAWYGFQNTEAFF. DNA for the CDR3: TGTGCCTGGTACGGGTTCCAGAACACTGAAGCTTTCTTT. The chain couples TRBV30 to TRBJ1-1; no reliable D call. CDR1 GTSNPN and CDR2 SVGIG come from the germline V gene (reference sequence). The CDR3 consists of 13 residues. With 5 bases removed from V and 1 base from J, the gap between germline ends came to 11 bases. Full variable domain (rest looked up from reference TRBV30 and TRBJ1-1): SQTIHQWPATLVQPVGSPLSLECTVEGTSNPNLYWYRQAAGRGLQLLFYSVGIGQISSEVPQNLSASRPQDRQFILSSKKLLLSDSGFYLCAWYGFQNTEAFFGQGTRLTVV.

As to this clonotype: A single base separates this from a much larger clone, so it may be a read error. The V and J genes are TRBV6-2 or TRBV6-3 and TRBJ1-1, with no clear D. With 8 bases removed from V and 4 bases from J, the gap between germline ends came to 11 bases. The germline gives CDR1 MNHEY, CDR2 SVGEGT. The CDR3 is 12 residues long. CDR3 bases: TGTGCCAGCCACAGAGAGAGCACTGAAGCTTTCTTT. Translation gives CASHRESTEAFF.

This clonotype showed up just a few times. The CDR3 region is CASSFGGGLYEQYF. The DNA of the CDR3 is TGTGCCAGCAGTTTTGGGGGCGGCCTCTACGAGCAGTACTTC. V usage is TRBV28 and J usage is TRBJ2-7; tentatively, D is TRBD1 (6 bases). The CDR3 length is 14 residues. The germline V gene has CDR1 MDHEN and CDR2 SYDVKM. V was cut by 3 bases and J by 3 bases, with 12 bases left in between.

The V gene is TRBV11-2, the J gene TRBJ2-1; D uncertain. The CDR3 length is 13 residues. V lost 5 bases to trimming and J lost 6 bases, with 11 bases between them. Germline CDR1 is SGHAT and CDR2 is FQNNGV. As DNA, the CDR3 is TGTGCCAGCAGCATAGGCCGAGTCAATGAGCAGTTCTTC. Translating it yields CASSIGRVNEQFF. The full variable domain, with the rest looked up from reference TRBV11-2 and TRBJ2-1, is EAGVAQSPRYKIIEKRQSVAFWCNPISGHATLYWYQQILGQGPKLLIQFQNNGVVDDSQLPKDRFSAERLKGVDSTLKIQPAKLEDSAVYLCASSIGRVNEQFFGPGTRLTVL.

This clonotype was observed a handful of times. J is TRBJ2-7 and V is TRBV28; 11 nucleotides align to TRBD1. The CDR3 length is 15 residues. With V trimmed by 5 bases and J by 4 bases, 7 bases remained unmatched. Germline assignment: CDR1 MDHEN and CDR2 SYDVKM. CDR3 sequence reads: CASSEPGTGGYEQYF. In DNA form, the CDR3 reads TGTGCCAGCAGTGAGCCCGGGACAGGGGGGTACGAGCAGTACTTC.

This clonotype occurred many times. The chain links TRBV7-8 to TRBJ1-2; 7 bases are shared with TRBD1. CDR1 SGHVS and CDR2 FQNEAQ come from the germline V gene. CDR3 length: 13 residues. J lost 4 bases, V lost 1 base, and 0 bases had no gene match. CDR3 sequence reads: CASSLDRGYGYTF. The CDR3 nucleotides read TGTGCCAGCAGCTTAGACAGGGGCTATGGCTACACCTTC.

As for this clonotype: The junction departs from germline at one end; a sequencing error may be responsible. The chain links TRBV4-1 to TRBJ2-1; 14 bases agree with TRBD2. Germline-derived CDR1 and CDR2 are MGHRA and YSYEKL. The CDR3 loop spans 18 amino acids. CDR3 residues: CASSQVGLAGALKGEQFF. CDR3 nucleotides: TGCGCCAGCAGTCAAGTGGGACTAGCGGGGGCGTTAAAAGGAGAGCAGTTCTTC.

This clonotype was observed at least ten times. This rearrangement joins TRBV6-1 to TRBJ2-1; 8 bases are shared with TRBD1. Germline V gene data show CDR1 as MNHNS and CDR2 as SASEGT. V lost 6 bases to trimming and J lost 9 bases; unmatched junction nucleotides: 10. The CDR3 has 14 residues. CDR3 sequence (DNA): TGTGCCAGCAGCGCCTTAGGACAGGGAATTGAGCAGTTCTTC. The encoded protein is CASSALGQGIEQFF.

About this clonotype: The junction does not match germline at one end; this may be a read error. This chain uses TRBV11-2 with TRBJ2-7; 7 bases align to TRBD2. In germline, CDR1 is SGHAT, CDR2 FQNNGV. The CDR3 spans 12 residues. The CDR3 region has the DNA TGTACCAGCAGCTTGGAAGCGGGGGAGCAGTACTTC. The encoded protein is CTSSLEAGEQYF.

This chain links TRBV9 with TRBJ1-2, with TRBD1 matching 7 bases. Germline lookup yields CDR1 SGDLS and CDR2 YYNGEE. The CDR3 extends over 14 amino acids. The junction had 11 bases not matched to a gene; V was cut back by 4 bases and J by 8 bases. The CDR3 region has the DNA TGTGCCAGCAGCCCCGGGCAGGGGGAGTACGGCTACACCTTC. Translated: CASSPGQGEYGYTF.

This clonotype was detected once. The chain is built from TRBV5-1 and TRBJ1-5; tentatively, D is TRBD1 (5 bases). CDR1 is SGHRS, CDR2 YFSETQ, per germline. V shed 5 bases and J shed 7 bases, with 13 bases lying between them. This CDR3 region has 13 residues. Written as DNA, the CDR3 is TGCGCCAGCAGTCGGGACCTCAAACAGCCCCAGCATTTT. This sequence encodes CASSRDLKQPQHF.

Points on this clonotype: One junction end does not reproduce the germline sequence, and a read error may be involved. This sequence joins TRBV11-2 and TRBJ2-7; D may be TRBD2 (5 bases). Germline values: CDR1 SGHAT, CDR2 FQNNGV. The CDR3 covers 15 residues. The CDR3 DNA follows: TGTGTCAGCAGCTTTAATCGGGGAGCCTCCTGCGAGCAGTACTTC. Protein sequence: CVSSFNRGASCEQYF. The whole variable domain, remainder taken from reference TRBV11-2 and TRBJ2-7, is EAGVAQSPRYKIIEKRQSVAFWCNPISGHATLYWYQQILGQGPKLLIQFQNNGVVDDSQLPKDRFSAERLKGVDSTLKIQPAKLEDSAVYLCVSSFNRGASCEQYFGPGTRLTVT.

Notes on this clonotype: A read error is possible here, since a much larger clone lies one base away. The rearrangement uses TRBV6-5 and TRBJ1-2, with D possibly matching TRBD1 (5 bases). CDR1 and CDR2 from the germline V gene are MNHEY and SVGAGI. The CDR3 contains 13 residues. CDR3 sequence reads: CASSPQGNYGNTF. The CDR3 bases are TGTGCCAGCAGCCCCCAGGGAAACTATGGCAACACCTTC.